The 27 T cell receptor beta chains in this list originate from one sample, sequenced in a study of blood T cell repertoires in COVID-19. The assay was immunoSEQ multiplex PCR, and TCRdb's table has in-frame clones only and misses some. Of 310,000 or so clones listed, roughly 90% were seen once; the top ten hold about 2%. Sequencing input: peripheral blood. Source of these receptors: a woman in her 30s with COVID-19, enrolled during active disease.

The chain couples TRBV5-4 to TRBJ1-1; the D gene is possibly TRBD1 (5 bases). The germline gives CDR1 SGHNT, CDR2 YYREEE (reference sequence). This CDR3 is built from 15 residues. Between the trimmed V and J ends, which lost 4 bases and 1 base, there was a span of 14 bases. The CDR3 is CASSRSGQKNTEAFF. The CDR3 DNA follows: TGTGCCAGCAGCCGCTCCGGACAAAAGAACACTGAAGCTTTCTTT.

The V and J genes are TRBV2 and TRBJ1-2; TRBD1 matches 10 bases. The CDR3 loop spans 15 amino acids. V lost 3 bases, J lost 5 bases, and 6 bases stayed unmatched. The germline gives CDR1 SNHLY, CDR2 FYNNEI. The CDR3 nucleotides read TGTGCCAGCAGTGAGACAGGGGGCGCGCGGTATGGCTACACCTTC. This gives the protein CASSETGGARYGYTF.

The chain employs TRBV19 and TRBJ1-3; a weak D match, TRBD1 (5 bases). The CDR3 is 15 residues long. V lost 2 bases to trimming and J lost 0 bases, with 8 bases between them. Germline V gene lookup returns CDR1 LNHDA and CDR2 SQIVND (reference sequence). The CDR3 loop is CASSITGASGNTIYF. CDR3 bases: TGTGCCAGTAGTATAACAGGCGCCTCTGGAAACACCATATATTTT.

The rearrangement links TRBV27 to TRBJ2-2; D might be TRBD1 (5 bases). The CDR3 runs 15 residues. The V end lost 2 bases, the J end lost 5 bases, and 12 bases lay between the germline ends. Germline lookup yields CDR1 MNHEY and CDR2 SMNVEV (reference sequence). The CDR3 nucleotides are TGTGCCAGCAGTTTACGGACAAGGGAAACCGGGGAGCTGTTTTTT. Protein sequence: CASSLRTRETGELFF.

The J gene is TRBJ1-4, the V gene TRBV7-9; D might be TRBD1 (6 bases). CDR1 is SEHNR, CDR2 FQNEAQ, per germline (reference sequence). CDR3 size: 14 residues. V was cut by 8 bases and J by 3 bases, with 13 bases left in between. The CDR3 coding sequence is TGTGCCAGCCAATCAGGGGTGGCTAATGAAAAACTGTTTTTT. Translating it yields CASQSGVANEKLFF. The whole variable domain, filled in from reference TRBV7-9 and TRBJ1-4, reads DTGVSQNPRHKITKRGQNVTFRCDPISEHNRLYWYRQTLGQGPEFLTYFQNEAQLEKSRLLSDRFSAERPKGSFSTLEIQRTEQGDSAMYLCASQSGVANEKLFFGSGTQLSVL.

The V and J genes are TRBV28 and TRBJ2-7, with TRBD1 matching over 7 bases. CDR3 length: 16 residues. Trimming took 1 base from V and 2 from J; bases not matched to a gene: 8. Germline V gene data show CDR1 as MDHEN and CDR2 as SYDVKM. The CDR3 coding sequence is TGTGCCAGCAGTTTATCCCTCCCGGGACAGACCTACGAGCAGTACTTC. It yields the protein CASSLSLPGQTYEQYF. Full variable domain (missing parts from reference TRBV28 and TRBJ2-7): DVKVTQSSRYLVKRTGEKVFLECVQDMDHENMFWYRQDPGLGLRLIYFSYDVKMKEKGDIPEGYSVSREKKERFSLILESASTNQTSMYLCASSLSLPGQTYEQYFGPGTRLTVT.

This clone was found once. The rearrangement joins TRBV3-1 (or the pseudogene TRBV3-2) to TRBJ1-1, with TRBD1 as a possible D gene (5 bases). Trimming removed 4 bases at V and 5 bases at J, with 14 bases between. Germline-derived CDR1 and CDR2 are LGHDT and YNNKEL (reference sequence). The CDR3 extends over 14 amino acids. The CDR3 is CASSPSGVRTEAFF. CDR3 bases: TGTGCCAGCAGCCCGTCGGGGGTTCGAACTGAAGCTTTCTTT.

V usage is TRBV7-7 and J usage is TRBJ2-3; 12 nucleotides match TRBD2. This CDR3 spans 15 amino acids. Germline CDR1 and CDR2: SSHAT and FNYEAQ (reference sequence). Trimming removed 4 bases from V and 6 bases from J; junction bases left unmatched: 5. This CDR3 reads CASSSGTSGWDTQYF. The CDR3 DNA follows: TGTGCCAGCAGCTCTGGGACTAGCGGGTGGGATACGCAGTATTTT. The complete variable domain, with remaining parts taken from reference TRBV7-7 and TRBJ2-3, reads GAGVSQSPRYKVTKRGQDVTLRCDPISSHATLYWYQQALGQGPEFLTYFNYEAQPDKSGLPSDRFSAERPEGSISTLTIQRTEQRDSAMYRCASSSGTSGWDTQYFGPGTRLTVL.

This clone occurred once. This chain links TRBV19 with TRBJ1-5; TRBD1 matches 8 bases. This CDR3 spans 16 amino acids. Germline values: CDR1 LNHDA, CDR2 SQIVND (reference sequence). Trimming removed 10 bases from V and 0 bases from J; junction bases left unmatched: 11. CDR3 in DNA: TGTGCCACCCGTGAGGACAGGGCTTATAGCAATCAGCCCCAGCATTTT. Amino acids: CATREDRAYSNQPQHF.

In nucleotides, the CDR3 is TGTGCCAGCAGCTTGGTGGGACTAGCGGGAGGGCCTTCCTACGAGCAGTACTTC. Translated: CASSLVGLAGGPSYEQYF. J is TRBJ2-7 and V is TRBV5-6, with 16 bases identical to TRBD2. The ends lost 0 bases at V and 1 base at J; junction bases unmatched: 4. CDR1 SGHDT and CDR2 YYEEEE come from the germline V gene. The CDR3 runs 18 residues.

The V call is TRBV20-1, the J call TRBJ1-1, with no clear D. Germline V gives CDR1 DFQATT, CDR2 SNEGSKA (reference sequence). This CDR3 contains 11 residues. Trimming stripped 7 bases from V and 1 base from J, with 7 bases between. CDR3 coding DNA: TGCAGTGAGCGGGGGAACACTGAAGCTTTCTTT. Protein sequence: CSERGNTEAFF.

This clone has only one observation. This chain connects TRBV27 to TRBJ2-7, with TRBD2 identical over 9 bases. Per germline, CDR1 MNHEY and CDR2 SMNVEV (reference sequence). CDR3 size: 15 residues. J gave up 3 bases and V 6 bases, and 9 bases lay outside the gene matches. CDR3 in amino acids: CASRDPTSGLYEQYF. CDR3 coding DNA: TGTGCCAGCAGGGACCCGACTAGCGGACTCTACGAGCAGTACTTC.

V usage is TRBV19 and J usage is TRBJ2-5; tentatively, D is TRBD1 (6 bases). V dropped 9 bases and J dropped 3 bases, with 11 bases sitting between them. The germline gives CDR1 LNHDA, CDR2 SQIVND (reference sequence). This CDR3 region has 12 residues. CDR3 DNA sequence: TGTGCCAGCCCAGGGGCTAAAGAGACCCAGTACTTC. Amino acids: CASPGAKETQYF.

The rearrangement uses TRBV27 and TRBJ1-6; D is ambiguous. The V gene's germline CDR1 is MNHEY and CDR2 SMNVEV (reference sequence). V was cut by 7 bases and J by 14 bases, with 6 bases left in between. This CDR3 has 9 amino acids. For the CDR3, the DNA is TGTGCCAGCAATAATTCCCTCCACTTT. Residues: CASNNSLHF.

The rearrangement links TRBV5-1 to TRBJ2-1; D is unresolved. Germline V gene lookup returns CDR1 SGHRS and CDR2 YFSETQ. The CDR3 has 18 residues. Trimming stripped 0 bases from V and 0 bases from J, with 16 bases between. The CDR3 here is CASSLVPRRYSSYNEQFF. For the CDR3, the DNA is TGCGCCAGCAGCTTGGTTCCCCGCAGGTACAGCTCCTACAATGAGCAGTTCTTC.

The CDR3 here is CAWSVFKGDLMTFSYEQYF. CDR3 DNA sequence: TGTGCCTGGAGTGTGTTCAAGGGGGACCTAATGACCTTTTCCTACGAGCAGTACTTC. V usage is TRBV30 and J usage is TRBJ2-7; possible D gene TRBD1, 6 bases. There are 19 residues in the CDR3. The V end lost 0 bases, the J end lost 1 base, and 25 bases lay between the germline ends. Looked up from germline, CDR1 is GTSNPN and CDR2 is SVGIG (reference sequence).

This clone was counted many times. CDR3 DNA sequence: TGTGCCAGCAGTTTATCCCAGAAAGAGACCCAGTACTTC. This encodes CASSLSQKETQYF. The chain employs TRBV12-3 or TRBV12-4 and TRBJ2-5, with no clear D. The CDR3 contains 13 residues. Trimming stripped 2 bases from V and 3 bases from J, with 7 bases between.

The chain joins TRBV15 to TRBJ1-2, with 9 nucleotides matching TRBD1. Germline assignment: CDR1 LNHNV and CDR2 YYDKDF (reference sequence). This CDR3 comprises 15 residues. V shed 2 bases and J 3 bases; nucleotides not matched to a gene: 4. In nucleotides, the CDR3 is TGTGCCACCAGCAGACCCGGACAGGGGCACTATGGCTACACCTTC. Protein product: CATSRPGQGHYGYTF. The entire variable domain, with the rest obtained from reference TRBV15 and TRBJ1-2, is as follows: DAMVIQNPRYQVTQFGKPVTLSCSQTLNHNVMYWYQQKSSQAPKLLFHYYDKDFNNEADTPDNFQSRRPNTSFCFLDIRSPGLGDTAMYLCATSRPGQGHYGYTFGSGTRLTVV.

The chain joins TRBV11-1 to TRBJ1-1; D gene uncertain. The ends were cut back, 3 bases at V and 2 bases at J, with 7 bases in the middle. The germline V gene has CDR1 SGHAT and CDR2 FQDESV (reference sequence). This CDR3 is built from 13 residues. DNA for the CDR3: TGTGCCAGCAGCTTTGCAGGTAACACTGAAGCTTTCTTT. Protein product: CASSFAGNTEAFF.

The chain uses TRBV29-1 and TRBJ2-6; 7 positions match TRBD1. The CDR3 totals 15 residues. Germline CDR1 is SQVTM and CDR2 is ANQGSEA. Unmatched junction bases numbered 5, after V lost 4 bases and J lost 2 bases. The CDR3 is CSVGDRTTGANVLTF. Here the CDR3 DNA reads TGCAGCGTTGGGGACAGAACTACTGGGGCCAACGTCCTGACTTTC.

This chain joins TRBV7-2 and TRBJ1-1, with D unresolved. Germline CDR1 and CDR2: SGHTA and FQGNSA. The CDR3 spans 14 residues. V was trimmed by 1 base and J by 0 bases, leaving 6 bases between them. CDR3: CASSLESMNTEAFF. CDR3 DNA: TGTGCCAGCAGCTTAGAGAGCATGAACACTGAAGCTTTCTTT.

The rearrangement uses TRBV7-9 and TRBJ1-6; 7 nucleotides line up with TRBD1. After removal of 3 bases from V and 6 bases from J, the junction contained 5 bases not matched to a gene. Germline CDR1 SEHNR, CDR2 FQNEAQ (reference sequence). This CDR3 has 15 amino acids. CDR3 region: CASSFRDSRNSPLHF. The CDR3 DNA sequence: TGTGCCAGCAGCTTCCGGGACAGCCGTAATTCACCCCTCCACTTT.

The chain recombines TRBV11-1 with TRBJ1-1; TRBD1 matches 7 bases. Trimming removed 2 bases from V and 6 bases from J; junction bases left unmatched: 9. This CDR3 has 15 residues. Germline loops: CDR1 SGHAT, CDR2 FQDESV (reference sequence). CDR3 DNA: TGTGCCAGCAGCTTAATGGAAACAGGGGTAGCTGAAGCTTTCTTT. Its translation is CASSLMETGVAEAFF.

The chain uses TRBV19 and TRBJ1-1; tentatively, D is TRBD1 (6 bases). The V end was cut by 0 bases, the J end by 7 bases, with 12 bases between. Per the germline V gene, CDR1 is LNHDA and CDR2 is SQIVND (reference sequence). There are 14 residues in the CDR3. DNA of the CDR3: TGTGCCAGTAGTATAGATCAGACAGGAGGTGAAGCTTTCTTT. It specifies CASSIDQTGGEAFF. Full variable domain (rest looked up from reference TRBV19 and TRBJ1-1): DGGITQSPKYLFRKEGQNVTLSCEQNLNHDAMYWYRQDPGQGLRLIYYSQIVNDFQKGDIAEGYSVSREKKESFPLTVTSAQKNPTAFYLCASSIDQTGGEAFFGQGTRLTVV.

The gene calls are TRBV7-9 and TRBJ2-7; no firm D call. This CDR3 has 14 residues. The V gene's germline CDR1 is SEHNR and CDR2 FQNEAQ (reference sequence). V lost 0 bases and J lost 3, with 9 bases in between. CDR3 loop: CASSLAYTNYEQYF. The CDR3 DNA follows: TGTGCCAGCAGCTTAGCGTACACTAACTACGAGCAGTACTTC.

As regards this clone: A much larger clone is a single base away; this may be a read error. J is TRBJ2-7 and V is TRBV2; 11 nucleotides agree with TRBD1. The trim removed 6 bases at V and 4 bases at J, leaving 2 bases unmatched. CDR3 length equals 13 residues. The germline CDR1 and CDR2 sequences are SNHLY and FYNNEI. The CDR3 bases are TGTGCCAGCAGCCGGGACAGGGGGTACGAGCAGTACTTC. It yields the protein CASSRDRGYEQYF.

The V and J genes are TRBV30 and TRBJ2-7; tentatively, D is TRBD1 (6 bases). The CDR3 has 14 amino acids. Germline V gene data show CDR1 as GTSNPN and CDR2 as SVGIG (reference sequence). V was cut by 8 bases and J by 0 bases, with 17 bases left in between. The CDR3 coding sequence is TGTGCCGGGGCCGGGACATTGGGCTCCTACGAGCAGTACTTC. This gives the protein CAGAGTLGSYEQYF.